The clone carrying this TCR beta chain rates as medium-sized (0.01 to 0.1%). Its antigen is unidentified. Findings and limits, study-wide: Roughly 14% of tumor Treg sequences matched naive CD4+ cells. Tumor memory CD4+ T cell TCR gene usage was found to cluster with blood and lymph node memory CD4+ cells and with lymph node naive CD4+ cells.

The V and J ends lost 3 bases and 4 bases, in that order; junction bases with no gene match: 6. The CDR3 extends over 15 amino acids. Adaptor-ligated barcode primers were used to amplify TRBV12-4/TRBJ1-2 clonotypes. One entry per CDR3 protein results from TCRdb running MiXCR on the multiplex PCR reads. The sample lists over a thousand distinct CDR3 sequences; about 30% were seen once. Memory CD4+ cells were defined as CD4+CD45RO+CD25-. J is TRBJ1-2 and V is TRBV12-3 or TRBV12-4; 9 bases agree with TRBD1. This TCR derives from a female donor with breast cancer. Material for sequencing was memory CD4+ T cells sorted from blood. Described subset: memory CD4+ T cells, CD4+CD45RO+CD25-. CDR3 protein: CASSFGTGSGYGYTF. DNA of the CDR3: TGTGCCAGCAGTTTCGGGACAGGGAGTGGCTATGGCTACACCTTC.